The next 10 T cell receptor beta chains were all read from a single sample in a study of tumor T cells in aggressive B-cell lymphoma. Libraries were prepared by immunoSEQ multiplex PCR; TCRdb keeps only in-frame clonotypes and omits some of them. The sample yields about 5,100 clones, 88% seen once. Source material: tumor tissue. The receptors come from an adult with diffuse large B cell lymphoma.

The CDR3 reads CSALLTDTQYF. The CDR3, as DNA: TGCAGTGCTCTCCTTACAGATACGCAGTATTTT. The J gene is TRBJ2-3, the V gene TRBV20-1; D not certain. This CDR3 is 11 amino acids long. Germline loops: CDR1 DFQATT, CDR2 SNEGSKA (reference sequence). V was pared by 5 bases and J by 3 bases, with 6 bases between.

This clone has only one observation. The chain is built from TRBV7-6 and TRBJ2-7; 9 nucleotides align to TRBD1. This CDR3 has 13 residues. CDR1 SGHVS and CDR2 FNYEAQ come from the germline V gene. V lost 6 bases to trimming and J lost 4 bases; unmatched junction nucleotides: 4. In DNA form, the CDR3 reads TGTGCCAGCAGTCGGGACAGGGCTTACGAGCAGTACTTC. Encoded protein: CASSRDRAYEQYF.

The chain recombines TRBV7-3 with TRBJ2-2; the match to TRBD2 covers 7 bases. The CDR3 sequence is 17 residues long. Germline V gene data show CDR1 as SGHTA and CDR2 as FQGTGA. V shed 0 bases and J 0 bases; nucleotides not matched to a gene: 4. The CDR3 nucleotides read TGTGCCAGCAGCTTAACAGCGGGGTACGCGAACACCGGGGAGCTGTTTTTT. Its translation is CASSLTAGYANTGELFF.

This chain connects TRBV7-3 to TRBJ2-5; 7 nucleotides agree with TRBD2. CDR1 is SGHTA, CDR2 FQGTGA, per germline. The CDR3 totals 13 residues. V shed 3 bases and J 4 bases; nucleotides not matched to a gene: 2. The CDR3 region has the DNA TGTGCCAGCAGCTTTGGCGGGGGAGAGACCCAGTACTTC. Residues: CASSFGGGETQYF. Variable domain in full (rest from reference TRBV7-3 and TRBJ2-5): GAGVSQTPSNKVTEKGKYVELRCDPISGHTALYWYRQSLGQGPEFLIYFQGTGAADDSGLPNDRFFAVRPEGSVSTLKIQRTERGDSAVYLCASSFGGGETQYFGPGTRLLVL.

The chain carries TRBV7-2 and TRBJ1-6, with D perhaps TRBD1 (6 bases). The CDR3 sequence is 16 residues long. Looked up from germline, CDR1 is SGHTA and CDR2 is FQGNSA. V was clipped by 4 bases and J by 0 bases, with 10 bases between them. The CDR3 sequence: CASSSDRLSYNSPLHF. CDR3 DNA sequence: TGTGCCAGCAGCTCGGACAGACTCTCCTATAATTCACCCCTCCACTTT.

V and J are TRBV7-9 and TRBJ2-3; D possibly corresponds to TRBD2 (6 bases). Deletions cut 5 bases from V and 1 base from J, with 7 bases between. The CDR3 is 13 amino acids. From germline, CDR1 is SEHNR and CDR2 FQNEAQ (reference sequence). The CDR3 region is CASSPGGTDTQYF. CDR3 DNA sequence: TGTGCCAGCAGCCCGGGGGGCACAGATACGCAGTATTTT.

The chain is built from TRBV29-1 and TRBJ1-1; D unresolved. The V and J ends lost 4 bases and 4 bases respectively, with 7 bases between them. CDR1 and CDR2 (germline): SQVTM, ANQGSEA. This CDR3 is built from 11 residues. The CDR3 loop reads CSVVSSTEAFF. The DNA of the CDR3 is TGCAGCGTTGTTTCGAGCACTGAAGCTTTCTTT.

The chain employs TRBV2 and TRBJ2-1; 12 bases agree with TRBD2. J was trimmed by 4 bases and V by 5 bases; bases with no gene match: 3. The V gene's germline CDR1 is SNHLY and CDR2 FYNNEI. The CDR3 has 15 amino acids. The CDR3 DNA follows: TGTGCCAGCAGTTCTAGCGGGGGGGTTTACAATGAGCAGTTCTTC. Translating it yields CASSSSGGVYNEQFF.

The chain is built from TRBV5-1 and TRBJ2-5, with 14 bases aligning to TRBD2. The CDR3 length is 16 residues. In germline, CDR1 is SGHRS, CDR2 YFSETQ. With 2 bases clipped from V and 4 bases from J, the junction kept 4 bases outside the gene matches. CDR3 DNA: TGCGCCAGCAGCTTAGGCGGGACTAGCGGGGGAGAGACCCAGTACTTC. As protein: CASSLGGTSGGETQYF.

The V gene is TRBV29-1, the J gene TRBJ1-1, with 8 bases lining up with TRBD1. Per germline, CDR1 SQVTM and CDR2 ANQGSEA. Trimming cost V 6 bases and J 2 bases; bases outside gene matches: 5. The CDR3 runs to 13 residues. The CDR3 loop is CSVWTGSNTEAFF. DNA of the CDR3: TGCAGCGTCTGGACAGGGAGTAACACTGAAGCTTTCTTT.